This TCR beta chain appears in the sequencing data of a study of PD-L1 blockade in urothelial cancer. Into every PCR, synthetic TCR analog templates were spiked. The table came from immunoSEQ multiplex PCR; TCRdb's copy has only in-frame clones and leaves some out. The sample lists about 130,000 clones, approximately 85% occurring once. Sample time point: peripheral blood 6 weeks after treatment start. In germline, CDR1 is GTSNPN, CDR2 SVGIG (reference sequence). V was clipped by 2 bases and J by 6 bases; unmatched bases: 7. The CDR3 runs to 14 residues. This sequence joins TRBV30 and TRBJ2-7; 10 nucleotides match TRBD2. The sequencing here drew on PBMCs, taken around atezolizumab (anti-PD-L1) treatment. This clonotype was sampled from a man between 45 and 60 years old with urothelial cancer. The CDR3 DNA reads TGTGCCTGGAGTTCAGCTAGCGGGAGCGGCGAGCAGTACTTC. Its translation: CAWSSASGSGEQYF.